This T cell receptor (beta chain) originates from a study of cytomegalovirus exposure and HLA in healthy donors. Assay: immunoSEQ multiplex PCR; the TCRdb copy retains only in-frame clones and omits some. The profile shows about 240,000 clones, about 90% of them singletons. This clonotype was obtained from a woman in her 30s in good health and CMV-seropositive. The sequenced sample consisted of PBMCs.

In nucleotides, the CDR3 is TGCGCCAGCAGCACGGACTCGAACAATGAGCAGTTCTTC. Its protein is CASSTDSNNEQFF. The rearrangement uses TRBV5-1 and TRBJ2-1; D might be TRBD2 (5 bases). V was pared by 4 bases and J by 5 bases, with 10 bases between. Germline CDR1 is SGHRS and CDR2 is YFSETQ. The CDR3 runs to 13 residues.